The entry below gives a single TCR beta chain sequence along with its context. The CDR3 runs 16 residues. Deletions cut 4 bases from V and 5 bases from J, with 17 bases between. CDR1 and CDR2 (germline): MNHNY, SVGAGI (reference sequence). The data stem from a study of beta chain features in type 1 diabetes. One heparinised draw, averaging around 120 mL, was taken per donor. CD4+ naive, central memory, regulatory and stem cell-like memory cells were sorted via CD45RO/CCR7/CD25/CD127/CD95/CD27. Expressed TCRB transcripts got sequenced, as all isolated RNA was reverse transcribed. Read counts averaged around 3.9 million for samples of naive, central memory and regulatory T cells. Clones were read by immunoSEQ multiplex PCR, and TCRdb kept only the in-frame ones, dropping some. The sample contains 300,000 or so clones, 8% of which appear only once.

The chain employs TRBV6-6 and TRBJ2-2, with a weak D call TRBD2 (6 bases). Sample: central memory CD4+ T cells from blood. This clonotype was obtained from a woman younger than 35 in good health. The CDR3 loop is CASSSPGGVETGELFF. In DNA, the CDR3 is TGTGCCAGCAGTTCCCCTGGCGGGGTTGAGACCGGGGAGCTGTTTTTT.